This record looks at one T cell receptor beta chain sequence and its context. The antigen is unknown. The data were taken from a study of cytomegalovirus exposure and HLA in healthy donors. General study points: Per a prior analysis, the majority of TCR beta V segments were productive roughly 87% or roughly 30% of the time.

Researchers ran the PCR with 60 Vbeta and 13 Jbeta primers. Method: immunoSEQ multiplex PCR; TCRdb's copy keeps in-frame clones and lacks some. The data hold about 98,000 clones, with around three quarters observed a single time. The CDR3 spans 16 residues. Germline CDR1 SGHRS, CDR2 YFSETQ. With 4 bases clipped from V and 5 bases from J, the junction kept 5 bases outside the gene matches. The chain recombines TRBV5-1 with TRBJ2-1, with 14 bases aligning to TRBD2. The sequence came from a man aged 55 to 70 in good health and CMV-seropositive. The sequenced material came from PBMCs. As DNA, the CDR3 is TGCGCCAGCAGCGGAGCGGGACTAGCGGGAGACAATGAGCAGTTCTTC. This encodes CASSGAGLAGDNEQFF.